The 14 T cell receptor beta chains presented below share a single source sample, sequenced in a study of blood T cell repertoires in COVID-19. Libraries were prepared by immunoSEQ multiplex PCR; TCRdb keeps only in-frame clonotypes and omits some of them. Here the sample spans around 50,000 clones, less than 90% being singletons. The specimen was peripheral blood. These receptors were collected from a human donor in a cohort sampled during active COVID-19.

CDR3 sequence (DNA): TGTGCCAGCAGCCACTTACTAGCGCCGACCTACAATGAGCAGTTCTTC. Translating gives CASSHLLAPTYNEQFF. The J gene is TRBJ2-1, the V gene TRBV5-6; 7 bases align to TRBD2. Germline-derived CDR1 and CDR2 are SGHDT and YYEEEE. The CDR3 is made up of 16 amino acids. The V and J ends lost 4 bases and 2 bases, in that order; junction bases with no gene match: 9.

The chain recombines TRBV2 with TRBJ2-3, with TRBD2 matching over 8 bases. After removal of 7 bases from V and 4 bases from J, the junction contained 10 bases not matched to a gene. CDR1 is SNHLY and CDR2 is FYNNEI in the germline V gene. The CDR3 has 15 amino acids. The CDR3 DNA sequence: TGTGCCAGCACCCGGGCGGGGGGTCCCTCAGATACGCAGTATTTT. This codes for CASTRAGGPSDTQYF.

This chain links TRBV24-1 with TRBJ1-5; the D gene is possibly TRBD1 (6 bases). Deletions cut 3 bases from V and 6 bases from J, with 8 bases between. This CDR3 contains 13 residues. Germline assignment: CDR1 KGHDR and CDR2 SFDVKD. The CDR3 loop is CATSDPRGQPQHF. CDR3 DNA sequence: TGTGCCACCAGTGATCCCAGGGGTCAGCCCCAGCATTTT.

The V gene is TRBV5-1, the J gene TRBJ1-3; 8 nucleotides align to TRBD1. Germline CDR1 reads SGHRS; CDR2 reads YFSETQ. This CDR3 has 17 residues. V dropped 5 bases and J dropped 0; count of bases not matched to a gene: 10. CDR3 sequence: CASSTGGTGSSGNTIYF. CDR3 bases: TGCGCCAGCAGTACAGGGGGTACAGGAAGCTCTGGAAACACCATATATTTT.

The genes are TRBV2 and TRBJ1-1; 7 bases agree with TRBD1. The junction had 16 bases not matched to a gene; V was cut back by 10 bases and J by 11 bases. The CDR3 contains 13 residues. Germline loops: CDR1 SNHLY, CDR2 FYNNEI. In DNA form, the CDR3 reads TGTGCCACCTCCTCGACAGGGTTGATGGGGGCTTTCTTT. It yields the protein CATSSTGLMGAFF.

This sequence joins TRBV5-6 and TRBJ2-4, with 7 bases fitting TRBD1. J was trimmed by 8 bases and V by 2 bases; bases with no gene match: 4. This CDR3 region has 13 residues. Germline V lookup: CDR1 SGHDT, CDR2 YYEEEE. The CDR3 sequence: CASSFDRVDIQYF. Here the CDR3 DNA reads TGTGCCAGCAGCTTCGACAGGGTGGACATTCAGTACTTC.

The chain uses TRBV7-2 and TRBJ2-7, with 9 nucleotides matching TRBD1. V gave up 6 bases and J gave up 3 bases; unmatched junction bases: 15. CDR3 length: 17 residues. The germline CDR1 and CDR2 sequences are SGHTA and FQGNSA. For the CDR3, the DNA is TGTGCCAGCAGTTTCCGGCCCACACGGACAGGGGACTACGAGCAGTACTTC. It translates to CASSFRPTRTGDYEQYF.

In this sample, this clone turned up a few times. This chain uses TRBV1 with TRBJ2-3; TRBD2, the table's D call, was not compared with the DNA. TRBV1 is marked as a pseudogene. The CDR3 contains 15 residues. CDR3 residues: CTSSQGRRETDTQYF. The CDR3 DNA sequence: TGCACCAGCAGCCAAGGTCGGCGGGAGACAGATACGCAGTATTTT.

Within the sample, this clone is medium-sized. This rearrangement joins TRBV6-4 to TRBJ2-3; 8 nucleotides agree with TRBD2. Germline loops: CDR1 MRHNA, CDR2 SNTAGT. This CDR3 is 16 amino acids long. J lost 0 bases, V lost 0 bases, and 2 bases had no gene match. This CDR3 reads CASSDSAGGSTDTQYF. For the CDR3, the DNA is TGTGCCAGCAGTGACTCCGCGGGGGGCAGCACAGATACGCAGTATTTT.

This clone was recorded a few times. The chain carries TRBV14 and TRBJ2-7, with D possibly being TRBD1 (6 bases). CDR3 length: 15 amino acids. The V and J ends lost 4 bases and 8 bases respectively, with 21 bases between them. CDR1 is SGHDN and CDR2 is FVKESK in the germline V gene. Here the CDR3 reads CASSPGDGLTIQQYF. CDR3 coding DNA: TGTGCCAGCAGCCCAGGGGACGGCTTAACGATCCAGCAGTACTTC.

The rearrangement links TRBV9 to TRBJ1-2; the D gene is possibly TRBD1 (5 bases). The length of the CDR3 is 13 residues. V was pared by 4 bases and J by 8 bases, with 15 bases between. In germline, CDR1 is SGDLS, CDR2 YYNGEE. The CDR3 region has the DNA TGTGCCAGCAGCACCGGCGACAGCCTCGGCTACACCTTC. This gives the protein CASSTGDSLGYTF.

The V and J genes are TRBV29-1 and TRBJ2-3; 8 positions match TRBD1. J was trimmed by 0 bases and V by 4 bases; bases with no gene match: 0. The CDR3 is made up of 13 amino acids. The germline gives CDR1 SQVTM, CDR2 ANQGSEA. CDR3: CSVGTGSTDTQYF. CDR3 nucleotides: TGCAGCGTTGGGACAGGGAGCACAGATACGCAGTATTTT.

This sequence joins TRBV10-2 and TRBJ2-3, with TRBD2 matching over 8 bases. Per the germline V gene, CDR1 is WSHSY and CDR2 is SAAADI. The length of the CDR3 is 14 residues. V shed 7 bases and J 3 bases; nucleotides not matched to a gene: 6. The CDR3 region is CASKRGGRTDTQYF. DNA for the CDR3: TGCGCCAGCAAACGGGGGGGTCGGACAGATACGCAGTATTTT.

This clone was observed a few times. Here the CDR3 reads CSVEPTRGGELFF. The CDR3 bases are TGCAGCGTTGAACCCACCCGGGGCGGGGAGCTGTTTTTT. The gene calls are TRBV29-1 and TRBJ2-2; possibly TRBD2 for D (5 bases). The V end was cut by 2 bases, the J end by 7 bases, with 11 bases between. The CDR3 is 13 residues long. Looked up from germline, CDR1 is SQVTM and CDR2 is ANQGSEA.